This T cell receptor (beta chain) is from a study of identical twins. Notes on the study in general: Where out-of-frame alpha sequences were twin-shared, they showed excess low generation probability.

The cDNA had a unique molecular identifier and a template-switch universal primer site. TCRdb reanalysed the 5' RACE reads using MiXCR and keeps one entry per CDR3 protein. The sample lists around 650,000 distinct CDR3 sequences, under 8.5% seen once, with 1.5% to 2% in the top ten. Germline values: CDR1 SGHDN, CDR2 FVKESK. With 4 bases removed from V and 4 bases from J, the gap between germline ends came to 11 bases. CDR3 length equals 13 residues. This clonotype was detected only a few times. Antigen specificity is unknown. These same records also appear under a second study, on yellow fever vaccine responses in identical twins.

The TCR originated in a woman between 18 and 30 years old in good health. Sequenced sample: PBMCs. The chain employs TRBV14 and TRBJ2-7; TRBD2 might be the D (6 bases). The CDR3 sequence is CASSPRDLYEQYF. As DNA, the CDR3 is TGTGCCAGCAGCCCACGGGACTTATACGAGCAGTACTTC.